What follows describes a single TCR beta chain. What it binds is not known. These data belong to a study of identifying expanded T cells in peripheral blood. Clones were sequenced by immunoSEQ multiplex PCR, and TCRdb holds only the in-frame ones, with some missing. Seen here are fewer than 85,000 clones, about 89% observed once, and the top ten hold around 2.8%. Between the trimmed V and J ends, which lost 2 bases and 5 bases, there was a span of 6 bases. This CDR3 has 12 amino acids. CDR1 SGHTA and CDR2 FQGNSA come from the germline V gene. Findings of the study overall: Over approximately two and four weeks, about 17 and 20 clones changed, versus around 1.2 between replicates.

This TCR was recovered from a person between 18 and 70 years old in good health. This chain connects TRBV7-2 to TRBJ2-5; D remains ambiguous. Source material: blood. The CDR3 sequence is CASSLNAETQYF. The CDR3 bases are TGTGCCAGCAGCTTAAATGCTGAGACCCAGTACTTC.